This entry describes one T cell receptor (beta chain). This clone's antigen is unknown. A clone one base away is much larger, so this may be a read error. This CDR3 fails to terminate in the conserved phenylalanine or tryptophan, so it likely reflects a read error. The sample belongs to a study of tumor-infiltrating lymphocytes in primary liver carcinoma listed by TCRdb under 2017. About the full investigation: Hepatocellular carcinoma (four) or combined HCC and intrahepatic cholangiocarcinoma (one) was present in the five patients, who were three men and two women aged 30 to 69 years. Tumors of the five patients were stage T1-T3 N0M0 with maximum diameters of 4.2 to 10 cm. Reproducibility between technical replicate repertoires was high, with correlation coefficients above 0.95 and mean shared-clone rates approximately 0.9. For each liver tumor, the study sampled five regions along with adjacent normal tissue and blood, and applied TCRbeta repertoire sequencing, expression microarrays and whole-exome sequencing. TCRbeta repertoire sequencing covered 35 or so specimens from 5 patients: approximately 25 tumor regions, 5 adjacent noncancerous liver tissues and 5 peripheral blood samples. Samples yielded roughly 3.65 to 7.5 million productive TCRbeta reads; read depth did not differ significantly between tissue types. Overall study results and their limits: Because the samples were bulk and unsorted, CD4+ and CD8+ T cell repertoires could not be compared. Only a few patients were included in the study, and the authors note that the findings should be validated in a larger study. Compared with blood, tumors had a significantly larger share of the repertoire taken up by the top 250 clones (p = 0.039). Only the TCR beta chain was sequenced, which likely underestimates true repertoire diversity because unpaired alpha chains were not captured. Consistent with antigen-driven expansion, pairs of tumor regions showed higher repertoire overlap (mean about 36%) than either tumor-adjacent pairs (roughly 17%) or tumor-blood pairs (roughly 14%).

Trimming at the junction amounts to 2 bases on V and 4 bases on J, and the germline ends lie 9 bases apart. Including both end residues, the CDR3 is 14 amino acids long. The retained sequence is limited to the CDR3, 42 bases, with the frame set at the first base. CDR1 and CDR2, per the germline V gene, are MDHEN and SYDVKM. Total RNA and DNA were co-extracted from about 20-30 mg of bulk tissue with the AllPrep DNA/RNA mini kit, without cell sorting. Between late 2015 and March 2016, roughly five patients in China with histopathologically diagnosed primary liver carcinoma had surgical resection. Chronic HBV infection was present in the patients, and the patients were treatment-naive at sampling. Pieces of fresh tumor and adjacent tissue were cut in half, with one half kept in RNAlater at -80 degrees C and the other half sent for histology. Starting from approximately 460 ng total RNA, TCRbeta-specific cDNA was produced by reverse transcription with a constant-region primer and ProtoScript II reverse transcriptase. TCRbeta libraries were built with three nested multiplex PCR rounds, a slightly modified ARM-PCR procedure. Multiplex TRBV1-TRBV30 forward primers and a Cbeta reverse primer were used in the first two PCR rounds, each of which was run for around 10 cycles. Sample barcodes and Illumina adapters were added in a final 25-cycle PCR using Deep VentR polymerase. Before sequencing, amplicons between 200 and 500 bp were purified from gel using a QIAquick gel extraction kit. The TCRbeta amplicons were sequenced with 250-bp paired-end reads on an Illumina HiSeq 2500. The authors processed their data as follows. Reads were quality-trimmed with Trimmomatic v0.33, and paired reads were merged with FLASH v1.2.11 to recover full CDR3 sequences. V, D and J germline segments were assigned to the rearranged TCRbeta sequences by MiGEC v1.2.1b. Clonotype statistics and Shannon-Wiener diversity indices were calculated with VDJtools v1.0.0. Except for diversity analysis, only the 250 most abundant clonotypes of each sample were used in subsequent analyses to reduce sampling bias. TCRdb reworked the public reads: Q25 trimming with fastp, MiXCR clone assembly, productive beta chains retained. Rows are unified per CDR3 protein, each entry keeping the most common DNA and genes. Here the V and J calls rest on TCRdb's processing, not on the authors' analysis. Here the sample has 75,000 to 80,000 distinct CDR3 sequences; under 75% occur a single time. The ten largest clones capture less than 30% of the sample.

The sequence came from a man aged 35 to 55 with primary liver carcinoma and hepatitis B virus infection. Material: tumor-adjacent normal liver tissue. The receptor chain draws on TRBV28 and TRBJ1-5; the D gene assignment is ambiguous. The nucleotide sequence reads TGTGCCAGCAGTTTAGTGACCGAAAATCAGCCCCAGCATGTT. Its coded protein is CASSLVTENQPQHV.